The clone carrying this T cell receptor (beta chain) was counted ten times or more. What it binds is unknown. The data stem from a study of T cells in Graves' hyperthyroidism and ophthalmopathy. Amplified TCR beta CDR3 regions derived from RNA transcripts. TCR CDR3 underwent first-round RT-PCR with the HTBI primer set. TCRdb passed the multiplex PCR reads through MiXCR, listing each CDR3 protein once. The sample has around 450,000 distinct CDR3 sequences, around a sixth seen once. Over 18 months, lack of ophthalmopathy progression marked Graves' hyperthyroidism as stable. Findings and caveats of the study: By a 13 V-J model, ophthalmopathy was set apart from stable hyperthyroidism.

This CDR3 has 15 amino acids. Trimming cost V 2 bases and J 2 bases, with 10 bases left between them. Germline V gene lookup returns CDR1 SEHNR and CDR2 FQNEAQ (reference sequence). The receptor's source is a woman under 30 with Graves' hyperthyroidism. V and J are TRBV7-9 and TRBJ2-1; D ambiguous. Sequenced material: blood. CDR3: CASSLKGGTYNEQFF. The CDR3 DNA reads TGTGCCAGCAGCTTAAAGGGCGGCACCTACAATGAGCAGTTCTTC.